Following are 23 T cell receptor beta chains from one sample sequenced in a study of Ad26.COV2.S vaccination and SARS-CoV-2 variants. The treatment was: 19 received Ad26.COV2.S at low or high dose, single or two shots; about 5 received placebo; per-sample allocation not given. Day 63 after the first vaccine or placebo injection was the time point for sampling. Profiling relied on immunoSEQ multiplex PCR, and the TCRdb table lists in-frame clones only, not all of them. The sample lists approximately 400,000 clones; 70% to 90% were seen once. The input for sequencing was peripheral blood, taken in a trial of Ad26.COV2.S vaccine versus placebo. These receptors came from a person aged 18 to 59 who received the Ad26.COV2.S COVID-19 vaccine or a placebo.

The chain recombines TRBV7-9 with TRBJ1-4; 9 nucleotides match TRBD1. The CDR3 is 15 residues long. The junction had 5 bases not matched to a gene; V was cut back by 6 bases and J by 3 bases. The V gene's germline CDR1 is SEHNR and CDR2 FQNEAQ (reference sequence). The CDR3 DNA follows: TGTGCCAGCAGATTACAGGGGGCACCTAATGAAAAACTGTTTTTT. This gives the protein CASRLQGAPNEKLFF.

The J gene is TRBJ2-7, the V gene TRBV4-3; D unresolved. CDR1 is LGHNA and CDR2 is YSLEER in the germline V gene. Trimming left V 3 bases short and J 0 bases short, with 9 bases between. CDR3 length equals 14 residues. CDR3 bases: TGCGCCAGCAGCCACCTTTCTAGCTCCTACGAGCAGTACTTC. Protein: CASSHLSSSYEQYF.

This chain connects TRBV18 to TRBJ1-2; 7 positions agree with TRBD1. CDR3 size: 11 residues. Germline CDR1 reads KGHSH; CDR2 reads LQKENI. V lost 5 bases and J lost 8; bases outside the gene matches: 2. The CDR3 nucleotides read TGTGCCAGCTCAGAGGGGGCGGGCTACACCTTC. It yields the protein CASSEGAGYTF.

The chain uses TRBV5-5 and TRBJ2-7; 8 nucleotides align to TRBD1. The CDR3 consists of 15 residues. V lost 5 bases, J lost 6 bases, and 13 bases stayed unmatched. Germline V CDR1 and CDR2: SGHKS, YYEKEE (reference sequence). CDR3 amino acids: CASSRPPSDRAEQYF. The DNA for the CDR3 is TGTGCCAGCAGTCGTCCCCCATCGGACAGGGCCGAGCAGTACTTC.

This clone was observed a few times. The chain employs TRBV18 and TRBJ2-2, with a weak D call TRBD1 (6 bases). V was cut by 2 bases and J by 6 bases, with 19 bases left in between. CDR1 is KGHSH, CDR2 LQKENI, per germline. The CDR3 has 17 residues. CDR3 coding DNA: TGTGCCAGCTCACCAAAGGACAGCCTTGGTCTCGCCGGGGAGCTGTTTTTT. It translates to CASSPKDSLGLAGELFF. The full variable domain, rest sourced from reference TRBV18 and TRBJ2-2, is NAGVMQNPRHLVRRRGQEARLRCSPMKGHSHVYWYRQLPEEGLKFMVYLQKENIIDESGMPKERFSAEFPKEGPSILRIQQVVRGDSAAYFCASSPKDSLGLAGELFFGEGSRLTVL.

This clone was seen just once. J is TRBJ2-1 and V is TRBV27; unclear D gene. Germline values: CDR1 MNHEY, CDR2 SMNVEV (reference sequence). Between the trimmed V and J ends, which lost 6 bases and 4 bases, there was a span of 16 bases. The CDR3 sequence is 15 residues long. The CDR3 bases are TGTGCCAGCAGACCTACCCGGATCCCATACAATGAGCAGTTCTTC. Its protein product is CASRPTRIPYNEQFF.

The chain combines TRBV6-5 with TRBJ1-3; D is ambiguous. V lost 0 bases, J lost 1 base, and 4 bases lay in between. Germline values: CDR1 MNHEY, CDR2 SVGAGI. The CDR3 is 14 residues long. CDR3 in amino acids: CASSYSPSGNTIYF. As DNA, the CDR3 is TGTGCCAGCAGTTACTCCCCTTCTGGAAACACCATATATTTT.

This chain connects TRBV19 to TRBJ1-5; weak D call: TRBD1 (6 bases). The CDR3 covers 13 residues. Germline V gene data show CDR1 as LNHDA and CDR2 as SQIVND (reference sequence). Between the trimmed V and J ends, which lost 6 bases and 5 bases, there was a span of 11 bases. In nucleotides, the CDR3 is TGTGCCAGTAGGGAGGGGGGGTATCAGCCCCAGCATTTT. The encoded protein is CASREGGYQPQHF.

The J gene is TRBJ2-7, the V gene TRBV9; no reliable D call. Germline CDR1 is SGDLS and CDR2 is YYNGEE. V lost 2 bases to trimming and J lost 2 bases, with 14 bases between them. The CDR3 is 15 amino acids. CDR3 sequence: CASSVGATTPYEQYF. The DNA for the CDR3 is TGTGCCAGCAGCGTCGGAGCCACAACGCCCTACGAGCAGTACTTC.

In nucleotides, the CDR3 is TGTGCCAGCAGCGCCGGACGGAACTCCGGCTACACCTTC. Translating gives CASSAGRNSGYTF. The chain joins TRBV9 to TRBJ1-2; D ambiguous. Trimming removed 3 bases from V and 8 bases from J, with 14 bases in between. Germline CDR1 SGDLS, CDR2 YYNGEE. The CDR3 sequence is 13 residues long.

This sequence joins TRBV6-2 or TRBV6-3 and TRBJ1-2; D is unclear. Trimming pared 5 bases from V and 5 bases from J, leaving 12 bases between. The CDR3 covers 13 residues. Germline assignment: CDR1 MNHEY and CDR2 SVGEGT. In DNA, the CDR3 is TGTGCCAGCAGTCCACCAGAAGGTTATGGCTACACCTTC. Translated: CASSPPEGYGYTF.

This clone is a singleton in its sample. In DNA, the CDR3 is TGTGCCAGCAGCCAAGCCCCCCGTGGTCCCTTCCTCGCGGGATCGAACACCGGGGAGCTGTTTTTT. This gives the protein CASSQAPRGPFLAGSNTGELFF. V and J are TRBV3-1 (or the pseudogene TRBV3-2) and TRBJ2-2; D is possibly TRBD2 (6 bases). V lost 1 base and J 0 bases, leaving 27 bases between the germline ends. CDR1 and CDR2 from the germline V gene are LGHDT and YNNKEL (reference sequence). The CDR3 is made up of 22 amino acids.

J is TRBJ2-5 and V is TRBV3-1 (or the pseudogene TRBV3-2); 9 bases align to TRBD2. Germline V CDR1 and CDR2: LGHDT, YNNKEL (reference sequence). V lost 4 bases to trimming and J lost 1 base; unmatched junction nucleotides: 7. This CDR3 has 16 residues. CDR3 sequence reads: CASSLTQAGGQETQYF. DNA of the CDR3: TGTGCCAGCAGCCTCACCCAAGCGGGGGGCCAAGAGACCCAGTACTTC.

The genes are TRBV28 and TRBJ2-3, with 8 positions matching TRBD1. The V segment lost 5 bases and the J segment 4 bases; nucleotides outside the gene matches: 8. CDR3 length: 15 residues. Per the germline V gene, CDR1 is MDHEN and CDR2 is SYDVKM. In nucleotides, the CDR3 is TGTGCCAGCAGTAATCAGGGGGCGAGGGCAGATACGCAGTATTTT. Residues: CASSNQGARADTQYF. Full variable domain (rest looked up from reference TRBV28 and TRBJ2-3): DVKVTQSSRYLVKRTGEKVFLECVQDMDHENMFWYRQDPGLGLRLIYFSYDVKMKEKGDIPEGYSVSREKKERFSLILESASTNQTSMYLCASSNQGARADTQYFGPGTRLTVL.

The chain employs TRBV7-2 and TRBJ1-5; D unresolved. Trimming pared 0 bases from V and 10 bases from J, leaving 10 bases between. CDR1 SGHTA and CDR2 FQGNSA come from the germline V gene. The CDR3 extends over 13 amino acids. The CDR3 bases are TGTGCCAGCAGCTTAGCTTCGGGGAACCCCCAGCATTTT. Translating gives CASSLASGNPQHF.

The chain is built from TRBV5-4 and TRBJ2-7; 11 bases agree with TRBD1. The CDR3 length is 16 residues. V dropped 3 bases and J dropped 2; count of bases not matched to a gene: 7. Germline values: CDR1 SGHNT, CDR2 YYREEE (reference sequence). CDR3 coding DNA: TGTGCCAGCAGCTCAGGAGGGGGACAGGGGGCCTACGAGCAGTACTTC. Its translation is CASSSGGGQGAYEQYF. Full variable domain (outside the CDR3, taken from reference TRBV5-4 and TRBJ2-7): ETGVTQSPTHLIKTRGQQVTLRCSSQSGHNTVSWYQQALGQGPQFIFQYYREEENGRGNFPPRFSGLQFPNYSSELNVNALELDDSALYLCASSSGGGQGAYEQYFGPGTRLTVT.

V and J are TRBV29-1 and TRBJ2-2, with 10 bases aligning to TRBD1. This CDR3 has 15 residues. CDR1 SQVTM and CDR2 ANQGSEA come from the germline V gene. Trimming cost V 3 bases and J 4 bases; bases outside gene matches: 5. The CDR3 sequence is CSVDGTGASTGELFF. DNA for the CDR3: TGCAGCGTTGATGGGACAGGGGCCAGCACCGGGGAGCTGTTTTTT.

This clone appeared a few times. V gene TRBV29-1 combines with J gene TRBJ2-3, with 12 bases identical to TRBD2. V lost 3 bases and J lost 4; bases outside the gene matches: 8. Germline values: CDR1 SQVTM, CDR2 ANQGSEA. The length of the CDR3 is 16 residues. The CDR3 is CSVDRGLAGGPDTQYF. The CDR3 nucleotides read TGCAGCGTTGACCGAGGGCTAGCGGGAGGGCCAGATACGCAGTATTTT.

The V call is TRBV30, the J call TRBJ2-2; TRBD1 matches at 8 bases. V lost 3 bases and J lost 0; bases outside the gene matches: 6. Germline CDR1 is GTSNPN and CDR2 is SVGIG (reference sequence). CDR3 size: 16 residues. This CDR3 is CAWRTGASANTGELFF. CDR3 nucleotides: TGTGCCTGGAGGACAGGGGCCTCCGCGAACACCGGGGAGCTGTTTTTT.

The rearrangement links TRBV6-5 to TRBJ2-2; D is undetermined. Per the germline V gene, CDR1 is MNHEY and CDR2 is SVGAGI. Deletions cut 11 bases from V and 0 bases from J, with 13 bases between. The CDR3 is 14 residues long. The CDR3 is CAARAGTNTGELFF. The CDR3 DNA reads as TGTGCCGCCAGAGCCGGTACGAACACCGGGGAGCTGTTTTTT.

This chain's CDR3 is CASSPRAGGESNQPQHF. CDR3 sequence (DNA): TGTGCCAGCTCACCACGGGCGGGGGGCGAGAGCAATCAGCCCCAGCATTTT. V usage is TRBV18 and J usage is TRBJ1-5; D possibly corresponds to TRBD1 (6 bases). The germline gives CDR1 KGHSH, CDR2 LQKENI. This CDR3 region has 17 residues. V shed 1 base and J shed 1 base, with 14 bases lying between them. The full variable domain, its missing parts supplied by reference TRBV18 and TRBJ1-5, is NAGVMQNPRHLVRRRGQEARLRCSPMKGHSHVYWYRQLPEEGLKFMVYLQKENIIDESGMPKERFSAEFPKEGPSILRIQQVVRGDSAAYFCASSPRAGGESNQPQHFGDGTRLSIL.

The CDR3 loop is CASSQTGGNEQFF. The CDR3 bases are TGTGCCAGCAGCCAGACAGGGGGAAATGAGCAGTTCTTC. The chain recombines TRBV28 with TRBJ2-1, with 9 bases matching TRBD1. CDR1 and CDR2 from the germline V gene are MDHEN and SYDVKM. This CDR3 is 13 amino acids long. The J segment lost 7 bases and the V segment lost 6 bases, leaving 4 bases of the junction unmatched.

The J gene is TRBJ2-2, the V gene TRBV3-1 (or the pseudogene TRBV3-2); no clear D. Looked up from germline, CDR1 is LGHDT and CDR2 is YNNKEL (reference sequence). Between the trimmed V and J ends, which lost 0 bases and 5 bases, there was a span of 4 bases. The CDR3 is made up of 13 amino acids. DNA of the CDR3: TGTGCCAGCAGCCAAGAGGGGACCGGGGAGCTGTTTTTT. The encoded protein is CASSQEGTGELFF.